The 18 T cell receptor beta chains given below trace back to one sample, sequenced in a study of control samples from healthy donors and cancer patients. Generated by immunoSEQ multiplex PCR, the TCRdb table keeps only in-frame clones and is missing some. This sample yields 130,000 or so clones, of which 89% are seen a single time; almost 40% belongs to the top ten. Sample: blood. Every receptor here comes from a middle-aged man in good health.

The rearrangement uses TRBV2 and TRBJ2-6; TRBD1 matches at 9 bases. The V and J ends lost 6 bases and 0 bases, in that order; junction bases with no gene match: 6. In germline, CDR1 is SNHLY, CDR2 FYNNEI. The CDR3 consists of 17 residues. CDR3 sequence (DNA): TGTGCCAGCAGCCCGGGACAGGGAAACTCTGGGGCCAACGTCCTGACTTTC. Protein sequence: CASSPGQGNSGANVLTF.

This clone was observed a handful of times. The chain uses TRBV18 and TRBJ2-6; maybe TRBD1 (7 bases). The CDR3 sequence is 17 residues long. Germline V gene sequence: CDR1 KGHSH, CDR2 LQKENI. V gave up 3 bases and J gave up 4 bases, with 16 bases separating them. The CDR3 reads CASSPPEGAGGANVLTF. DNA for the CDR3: TGTGCCAGCTCACCTCCGGAGGGGGCTGGGGGGGCCAACGTCCTGACTTTC.

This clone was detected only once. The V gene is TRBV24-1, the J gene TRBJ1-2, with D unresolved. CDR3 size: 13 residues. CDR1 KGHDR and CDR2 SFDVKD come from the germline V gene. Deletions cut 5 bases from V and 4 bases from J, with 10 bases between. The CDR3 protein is CATSGRHFYGYTF. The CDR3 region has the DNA TGTGCCACCAGTGGGAGACACTTCTATGGCTACACCTTC.

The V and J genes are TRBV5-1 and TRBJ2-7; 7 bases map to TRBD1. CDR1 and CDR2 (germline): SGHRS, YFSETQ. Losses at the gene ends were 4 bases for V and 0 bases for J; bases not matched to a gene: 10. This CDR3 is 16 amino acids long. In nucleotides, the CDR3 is TGCGCCAGCAGCCCCATAGGGGGCCTTTCCTCCTACGAGCAGTACTTC. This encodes CASSPIGGLSSYEQYF.

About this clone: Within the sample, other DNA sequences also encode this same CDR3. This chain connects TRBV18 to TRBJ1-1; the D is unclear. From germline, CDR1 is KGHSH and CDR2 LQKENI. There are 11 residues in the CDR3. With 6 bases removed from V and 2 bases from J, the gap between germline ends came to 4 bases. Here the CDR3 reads CASSPNTEAFF. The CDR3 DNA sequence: TGTGCCAGCTCTCCTAACACTGAAGCTTTCTTT.

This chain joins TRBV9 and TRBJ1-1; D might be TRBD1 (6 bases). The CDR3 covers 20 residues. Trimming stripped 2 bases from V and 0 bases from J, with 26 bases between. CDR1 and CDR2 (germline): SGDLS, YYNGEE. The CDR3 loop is CASSVYHRQDVRGMNTEAFF. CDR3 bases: TGTGCCAGCAGCGTCTACCACCGACAGGACGTGAGAGGCATGAACACTGAAGCTTTCTTT.

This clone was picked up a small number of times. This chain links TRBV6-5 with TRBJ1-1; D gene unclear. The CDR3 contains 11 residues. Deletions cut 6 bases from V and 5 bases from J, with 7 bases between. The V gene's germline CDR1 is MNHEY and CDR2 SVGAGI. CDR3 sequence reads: CASSNPTEAFF. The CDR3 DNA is TGTGCCAGCAGCAATCCGACTGAAGCTTTCTTT.

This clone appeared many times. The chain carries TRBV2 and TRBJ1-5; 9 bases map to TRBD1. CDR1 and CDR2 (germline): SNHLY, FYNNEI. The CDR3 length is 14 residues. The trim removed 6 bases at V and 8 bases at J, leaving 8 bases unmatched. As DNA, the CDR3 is TGTGCCAGCAGCGTCGACAGGGGGAGCAAGCCCCAGCATTTT. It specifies CASSVDRGSKPQHF.

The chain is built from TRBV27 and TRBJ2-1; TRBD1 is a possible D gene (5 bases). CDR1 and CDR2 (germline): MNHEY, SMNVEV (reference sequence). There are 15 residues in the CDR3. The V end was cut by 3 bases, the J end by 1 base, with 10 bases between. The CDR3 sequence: CASSFPGLSYNEQFF. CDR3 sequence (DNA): TGTGCCAGCAGTTTCCCAGGGCTTTCCTACAATGAGCAGTTCTTC.

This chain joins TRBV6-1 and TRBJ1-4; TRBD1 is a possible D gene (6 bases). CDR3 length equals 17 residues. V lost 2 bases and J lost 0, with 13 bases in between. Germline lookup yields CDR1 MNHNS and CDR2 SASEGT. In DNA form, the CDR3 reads TGTGCCAGCAGTGAAAGGGGGACGTATGCAACTAATGAAAAACTGTTTTTT. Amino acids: CASSERGTYATNEKLFF.

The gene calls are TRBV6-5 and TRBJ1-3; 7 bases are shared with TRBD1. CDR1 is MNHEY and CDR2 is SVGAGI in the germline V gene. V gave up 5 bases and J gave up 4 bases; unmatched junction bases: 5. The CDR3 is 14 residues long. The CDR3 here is CASSLTGDGNTIYF. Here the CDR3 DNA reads TGTGCCAGCAGTCTCACAGGGGACGGAAACACCATATATTTT.

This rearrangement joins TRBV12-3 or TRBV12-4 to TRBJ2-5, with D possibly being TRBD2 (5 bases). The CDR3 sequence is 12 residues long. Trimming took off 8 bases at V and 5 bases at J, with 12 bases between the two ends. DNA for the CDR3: TGTGCCAGCTCGGACTGGGCGGAGACCCAGTACTTC. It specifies CASSDWAETQYF.

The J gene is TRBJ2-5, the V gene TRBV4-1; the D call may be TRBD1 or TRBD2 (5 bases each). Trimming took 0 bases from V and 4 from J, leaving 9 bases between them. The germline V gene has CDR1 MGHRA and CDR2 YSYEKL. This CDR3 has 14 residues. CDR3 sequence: CASSQDPGRETQYF. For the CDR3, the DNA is TGCGCCAGCAGCCAAGATCCAGGGAGAGAGACCCAGTACTTC.

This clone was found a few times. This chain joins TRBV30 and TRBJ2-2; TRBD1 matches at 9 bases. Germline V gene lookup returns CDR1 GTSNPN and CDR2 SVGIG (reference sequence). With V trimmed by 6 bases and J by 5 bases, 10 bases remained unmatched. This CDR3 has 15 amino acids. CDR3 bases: TGTGCCTGTAAAACCGGGACAGGGCGGACCGGGGAGCTGTTTTTT. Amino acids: CACKTGTGRTGELFF.

CDR3 in amino acids: CASSPSWTGDSPLHF. CDR3 DNA sequence: TGTGCCAGCAGCCCTTCTTGGACGGGGGATTCACCCCTCCACTTT. The genes are TRBV11-2 and TRBJ1-6, with a tentative D call TRBD1 (5 bases). Trimming took 5 bases from V and 8 from J, leaving 16 bases between them. The CDR3 has 15 residues. The germline gives CDR1 SGHAT, CDR2 FQNNGV. The variable domain in full, completed from reference TRBV11-2 and TRBJ1-6, reads EAGVAQSPRYKIIEKRQSVAFWCNPISGHATLYWYQQILGQGPKLLIQFQNNGVVDDSQLPKDRFSAERLKGVDSTLKIQPAKLEDSAVYLCASSPSWTGDSPLHFGNGTRLTVT.

The CDR3 DNA reads TGCGCCAGCGGACAGGCGACCAACACTGAAGCTTTCTTT. It codes for CASGQATNTEAFF. The chain is built from TRBV10-2 and TRBJ1-1, with 7 bases aligning to TRBD1. V gave up 8 bases and J gave up 2 bases; unmatched junction bases: 5. The CDR3 covers 13 residues. Per the germline V gene, CDR1 is WSHSY and CDR2 is SAAADI.

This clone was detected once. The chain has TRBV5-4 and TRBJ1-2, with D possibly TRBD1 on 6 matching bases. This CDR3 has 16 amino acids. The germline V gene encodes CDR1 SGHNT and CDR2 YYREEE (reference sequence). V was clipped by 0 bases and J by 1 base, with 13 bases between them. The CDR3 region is CASSLARGRGNYGYTF. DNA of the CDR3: TGTGCCAGCAGCTTGGCCAGGGGAAGGGGTAACTATGGCTACACCTTC. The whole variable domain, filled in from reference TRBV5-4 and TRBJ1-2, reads ETGVTQSPTHLIKTRGQQVTLRCSSQSGHNTVSWYQQALGQGPQFIFQYYREEENGRGNFPPRFSGLQFPNYSSELNVNALELDDSALYLCASSLARGRGNYGYTFGSGTRLTVV.

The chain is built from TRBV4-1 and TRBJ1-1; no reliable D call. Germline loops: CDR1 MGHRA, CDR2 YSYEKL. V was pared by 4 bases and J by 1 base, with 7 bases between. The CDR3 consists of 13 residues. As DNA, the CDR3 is TGCGCCAGCAGCCCCCGGACGAACACTGAAGCTTTCTTT. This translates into CASSPRTNTEAFF.